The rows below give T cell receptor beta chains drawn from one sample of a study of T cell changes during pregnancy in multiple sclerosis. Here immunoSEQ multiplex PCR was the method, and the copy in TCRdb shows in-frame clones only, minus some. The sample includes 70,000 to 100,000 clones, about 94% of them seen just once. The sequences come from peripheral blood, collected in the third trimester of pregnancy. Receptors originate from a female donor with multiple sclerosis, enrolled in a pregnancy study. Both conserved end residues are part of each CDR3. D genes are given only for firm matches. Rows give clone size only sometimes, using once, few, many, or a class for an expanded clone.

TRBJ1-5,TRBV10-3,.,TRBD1,TGTGCCATCAGTGACTATACAGGGGGCCCTAACAATCAGCCCCAGCATTTT,CAISDYTGGPNNQPQHF
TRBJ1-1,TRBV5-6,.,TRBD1,TGTGCCAGCAGCTTATTCAGGACAGGGGGCAGGACTGAAGCTTTCTTT,CASSLFRTGGRTEAFF
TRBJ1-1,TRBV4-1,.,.,TGCGCCAGCAGTCTCTATACCCAGGGAGGTGAAGCTTTCTTT,CASSLYTQGGEAFF
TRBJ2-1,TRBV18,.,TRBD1,TGTGCCAGCTCACCTTCAATAATAGGGACAGGGTTGTGGTACAATGAGCAGTTCTTC,CASSPSIIGTGLWYNEQFF
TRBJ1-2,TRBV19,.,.,TGTGCCAGTAGTCCAGGGACTAACTATGGCTACACCTTC,CASSPGTNYGYTF
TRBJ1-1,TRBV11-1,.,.,TGTGCCAGCAGCCCTGGAGGGACTGAAGCTTTCTTT,CASSPGGTEAFF
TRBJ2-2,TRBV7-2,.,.,TGTGCCAGCAGCGTGACAGGTCCCGGGGAGCTGTTTTTT,CASSVTGPGELFF
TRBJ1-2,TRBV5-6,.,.,TGTGCCAGCAGCTTGGACTCGGTAGTCTATGGCTACACCTTC,CASSLDSVVYGYTF
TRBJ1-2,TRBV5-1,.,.,TGCGCCAGCAGCTTGGGGCAGGGCAGCGGCTACACCTTC,CASSLGQGSGYTF
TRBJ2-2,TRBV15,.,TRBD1,TGTGCCACCAGCGGCGGGACAGGGGACACCGGGGAGCTGTTTTTT,CATSGGTGDTGELFF
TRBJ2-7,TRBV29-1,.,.,TGCAGCGCCGGACAGAACTACGAGCAGTACTTC,CSAGQNYEQYF
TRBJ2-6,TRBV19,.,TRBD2,TGTGCCAGTAGTCCGAGGCGGGAGGGCTCTGGGGCCAACGTCCTGACTTTC,CASSPRREGSGANVLTF
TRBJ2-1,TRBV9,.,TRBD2,TGTGCCAGCAGCGTAGCGCTAGCGGACAATGAGCAGTTCTTC,CASSVALADNEQFF
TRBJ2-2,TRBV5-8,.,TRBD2,TGTGCCAGCAGCCGAAAACTAGCGGGGTACACCGGGGAGCTGTTTTTT,CASSRKLAGYTGELFF
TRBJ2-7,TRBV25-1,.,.,TGTGCCAGCAGTGAATATATCTTGGGTAGCGGAGGCTACGAGCAGTACTTC,CASSEYILGSGGYEQYF
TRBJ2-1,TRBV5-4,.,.,TGTGCCAGCAGCCTTGGCCCGCAGGGCCAAAATGAGCAGTTCTTC,CASSLGPQGQNEQFF
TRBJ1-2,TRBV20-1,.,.,TGCAGTGCCCTGGGCGACTATGGCTACACCTTC,CSALGDYGYTF
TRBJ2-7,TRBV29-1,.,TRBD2,TGCAGCGTTAGCAGCGGGAACTTCTACGAGCAGTACTTC,CSVSSGNFYEQYF
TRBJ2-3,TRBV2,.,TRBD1,TGTGCCAGTATGGGGGACAGGGGTATCTTTAGCACAGATACGCAGTATTTT,CASMGDRGIFSTDTQYF
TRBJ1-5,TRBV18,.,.,TGTGCCAGCTCACCACCGGGCGGGGAGCCCCAGCATTTT,CASSPPGGEPQHF
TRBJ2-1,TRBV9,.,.,TGTGCCAGCAGCGCCTCCTTGAAGCACAATGAGCAGTTCTTC,CASSASLKHNEQFF
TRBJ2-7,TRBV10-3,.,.,TGTGCCATCAGTGATGTGTGGCGGCCCTACGAGCAGTACTTC,CAISDVWRPYEQYF
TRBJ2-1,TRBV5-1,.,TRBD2,TGCGCCAGCAGCTCAACTAGCGGCGCCTACAATGAGCAGTTCTTC,CASSSTSGAYNEQFF
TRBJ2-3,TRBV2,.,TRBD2,TGTGCCAGCAGAGCGTTAGCGGGAGGAGGCACAGATACGCAGTATTTT,CASRALAGGGTDTQYF
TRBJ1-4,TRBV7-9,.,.,TGTGCCAGCAGCTTCAACTTCCACCCAAACGAGGAAAAACTGTTTTTT,CASSFNFHPNEEKLFF
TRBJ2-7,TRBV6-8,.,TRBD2,TGTGCCAGCAGTTTTTGTGGGAGGGCCAAGATCTACGAGCAGTACTTC,CASSFCGRAKIYEQYF
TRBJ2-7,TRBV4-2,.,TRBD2,TGTGCCAGCAGCCAAGAACTCGGGACTAGCGGAGCCTACGAGCAGTACTTC,CASSQELGTSGAYEQYF
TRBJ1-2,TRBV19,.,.,TGTGCCAGTAGTCACGGGACTTATGTCTATGGCTACACCTTC,CASSHGTYVYGYTF
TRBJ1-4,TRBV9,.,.,TGTGCCAGCAGCGTAGTGGGGGCCACTAATGAAAAACTGTTTTTT,CASSVVGATNEKLFF
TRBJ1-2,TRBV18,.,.,TGTGCCAGCTCACCAACGGCCGCGGGGGGGCGCGACTATGGCTACACCTTC,CASSPTAAGGRDYGYTF
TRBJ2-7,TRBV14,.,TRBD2,TGTGCCAGCAGCCACAATTGGGGACTAGCGAAAACCTACGAGCAGTACTTC,CASSHNWGLAKTYEQYF
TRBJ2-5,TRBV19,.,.,TGTGCCAGTAGTATGAATGAGGGAGAGACCCAGTACTTC,CASSMNEGETQYF
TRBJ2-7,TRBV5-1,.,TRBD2,TGCGCCAGCAGCTGGGGGGGAGTGGGCTACGAGCAGTACTTC,CASSWGGVGYEQYF
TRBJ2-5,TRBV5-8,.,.,TGTGCCAGCAGCCGACTAGGAGTTCAGGAGACCCAGTACTTC,CASSRLGVQETQYF
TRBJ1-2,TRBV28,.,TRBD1,TGTGCCAGCAGTTCTCCGGGACAGGGGCCTACTAACTATGGCTACACCTTC,CASSSPGQGPTNYGYTF
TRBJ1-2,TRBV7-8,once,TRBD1,TGTGCCAGCAGCCTCCCCCCGACAGGGGAGAACTATGGCTACACCTTC,CASSLPPTGENYGYTF
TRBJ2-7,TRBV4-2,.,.,TGTGCCAGCAGCCAAGAAACAGGTTTCTCCTACGAGCAGTACTTC,CASSQETGFSYEQYF
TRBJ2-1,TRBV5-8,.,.,TGTGCCAGCAGCTTGAGACTAGACGCGAAGTTCTTC,CASSLRLDAKFF
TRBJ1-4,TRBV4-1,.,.,TGCGCCAGCAGCCAAGGGCAGGGACAATATGAAAAACTGTTTTTT,CASSQGQGQYEKLFF
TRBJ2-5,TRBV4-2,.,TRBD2,TGTGCCAGCAGCCCGCTAGCGGGGGTTGGAGAGACCCAGTACTTC,CASSPLAGVGETQYF
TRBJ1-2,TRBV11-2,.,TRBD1,TGTGCCAGCAGCTTAGGGCACGGACAGGGTTATGGCTACACCTTC,CASSLGHGQGYGYTF
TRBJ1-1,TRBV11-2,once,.,TGTGCCAGCAGCCTCACCCCCCCAGTGAACACTGAAGCTTTCTTT,CASSLTPPVNTEAFF
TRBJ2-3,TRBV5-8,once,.,TGTGCCAGCAGCTTGTCGGGTTTTACAGATACGCAGTATTTT,CASSLSGFTDTQYF
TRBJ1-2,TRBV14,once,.,TGTGCCAGCAGCCGACCGAGAGGTGGCTACACCTTC,CASSRPRGGYTF
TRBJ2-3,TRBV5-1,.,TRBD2,TGCGCCAGCGGGAGAGCGGGAGCCACAGATACGCAGTATTTT,CASGRAGATDTQYF